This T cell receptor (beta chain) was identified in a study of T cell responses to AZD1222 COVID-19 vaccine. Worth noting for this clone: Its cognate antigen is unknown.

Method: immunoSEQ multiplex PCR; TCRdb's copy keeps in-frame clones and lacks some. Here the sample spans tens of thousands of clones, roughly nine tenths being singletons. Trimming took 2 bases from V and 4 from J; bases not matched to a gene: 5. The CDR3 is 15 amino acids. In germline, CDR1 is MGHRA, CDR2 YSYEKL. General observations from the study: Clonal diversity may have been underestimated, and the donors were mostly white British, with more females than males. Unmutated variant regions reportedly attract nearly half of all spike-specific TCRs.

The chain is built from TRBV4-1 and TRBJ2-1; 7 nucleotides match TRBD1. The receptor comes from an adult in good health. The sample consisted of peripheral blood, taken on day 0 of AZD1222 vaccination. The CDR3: CASSQTDRTYNEQFF. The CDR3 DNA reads TGCGCCAGCAGCCAAACGGACAGGACTTACAATGAGCAGTTCTTC.